This TCR beta chain was identified in a study of CD8+CD57+ T cells in acquired aplastic anemia (dated by TCRdb to 2016 to 2018). With regard to the full study: On average, sorted CD4+ and CD8+ cells yielded approximately 3 ug of extracted DNA, with a range of roughly 0.18 to 30 ug. CD8+CD57+ expansion was defined as a frequency above the mean frequency observed in healthy subjects. The paper's findings and limits, for the study overall: Between patients and healthy controls, no significant difference in CD8+ Simpson's diversity was found (P=0.060). Around 30 CD8+ CDR3 sequences were found in both patients and controls but appeared to be highly expressed in patients and within the immunodominant clones of the patients.

This clonotype was picked up many times. No cognate antigen has been identified for it. Base qualities are missing; no much larger clone stands one base away. Genomic DNA served as template for TCR beta VDJ combination and CDR3 sequence profiling. TCR repertoire sequencing was run on an Illumina HiSeq 2000. The authors processed their data as follows. Repertoire assessment relied on Simpson's diversity index, CDR3 size and DJ length profiles, and TRBV/TRBJ rearrangement plots. The immunodominant clone was defined as the most abundant DNA sequence in deep sequencing data. CDR3 amino acid sequences were screened for sharing across subjects and compared with published repertoires and the VDJdb database. TCRdb took the public reads, trimmed them with fastp at Q25, ran MiXCR for clone calling and kept in-frame beta chains. Rows matching on CDR3 protein sequence are summarized as one entry with the most common DNA and genes. The authors' filters were not applied to this entry. The sample includes approximately 180,000 distinct CDR3 sequences, with roughly three fifths observed a single time. The top ten constitute approximately 40% of the sample.

Flow cytometry had shown CD8+CD57+ cell expansion in the patients selected for sequencing. Severe acquired aplastic anemia was diagnosed in all patients according to International Study of Aplastic Anemia and Agranulocytosis and Camitta criteria. At the time blood was sampled, none of the patients had received any therapy. The study deep-sequenced TCR repertoires of sorted CD4+ and CD8+ blood T cells from severe aplastic anemia patients and healthy subjects. Patients were enrolled in the USA under clinicaltrials.gov protocols 00001620, 01623167, 00001397, 00071045, 00081523 and 00961064. Ficoll-Paque density gradient centrifugation was used to isolate peripheral blood mononuclear cells. Before DNA extraction, CD4+ and CD8+ T cells were sorted with FACS or magnetic beads. CDR3 length: 11 amino acids, cysteine to phenylalanine. Only the CDR3 region is kept as DNA, spanning 33 bases read in frame from base 1. V loses 2 bases of germline sequence and J loses 7 bases, and the interval between the two ends is 6 bases. Sequences MNHNY (CDR1) and SVGAGI (CDR2) are obtained from the germline V gene (reference sequence).

The chain is assembled from TRBV6-6 and TRBJ2-7, with an unclear D gene assignment. The sequenced sample was sorted CD4+, CD8+, or CD8+CD57+ T cells (not recorded which) from PBMCs. The TCR originated in a human donor with aplastic anemia. For the CDR3, the sequence is CASSYTREQYF. The DNA sequence follows: TGTGCCAGCAGTTACACGCGGGAGCAGTACTTC.